The 5 T cell receptor beta chains below were found in one sample sequenced in a study of blood T cells in healthy people across ages. Primed by a sample-barcoded 5' primer and a J-beta primer mix, a second PCR proceeded for 7 to 11 cycles. TCRdb recomputed calls from the 5' RACE reads with MiXCR, one row per CDR3 protein. Of some 900,000 distinct CDR3 sequences detected, roughly 52% appear once; the ten largest clones hold under 15%. Sequencing used blood. The receptors were gathered from a man aged 25 to 40 in good health.

This clonotype was counted once. This chain connects TRBV6-5 to TRBJ1-2; D is perhaps TRBD1 (5 bases). Between the trimmed V and J ends, which lost 2 bases and 7 bases, there was a span of 17 bases. Germline lookup yields CDR1 MNHEY and CDR2 SVGAGI. This CDR3 spans 15 amino acids. The chain's CDR3 is CASSYGTGRRGGYTF. The DNA for the CDR3 is TGTGCCAGCAGTTACGGGACCGGCCGTAGGGGTGGCTACACCTTC.

This chain links TRBV7-9 with TRBJ2-7; 8 bases align to TRBD1. In germline, CDR1 is SEHNR, CDR2 FQNEAQ (reference sequence). Trimming at V came to 7 bases and at J to 4 bases, leaving 9 bases not matched to a gene. The CDR3 sequence is 14 residues long. The CDR3 sequence: CASTPTGELYEQYF. CDR3 nucleotides: TGTGCCAGCACCCCGACAGGGGAATTGTACGAGCAGTACTTC.

This clonotype was recorded once. The rearrangement uses TRBV7-2 and TRBJ2-7; D tentatively reads TRBD1 or TRBD2 (6 bases each). Germline V lookup: CDR1 SGHTA, CDR2 FQGNSA. The CDR3 is 15 amino acids. V was clipped by 4 bases and J by 3 bases, with 16 bases between them. Here the CDR3 DNA reads TGTGCCAGCAGCTCTCGGGGGCGAACCATCTACGAGCAGTACTTC. This codes for CASSSRGRTIYEQYF.

This clonotype was recorded once. The J gene is TRBJ1-4, the V gene TRBV7-9, with TRBD1 identical over 11 bases. The germline CDR1 and CDR2 sequences are SEHNR and FQNEAQ (reference sequence). J gave up 3 bases and V 3 bases, and 6 bases lay outside the gene matches. The CDR3 contains 17 residues. The CDR3 sequence: CASSLWTGGRANEKLFF. For the CDR3, the DNA is TGTGCCAGCAGCTTGTGGACAGGGGGCAGAGCTAATGAAAAACTGTTTTTT.

A few counts support this clonotype. The J gene is TRBJ2-7, the V gene TRBV5-6, with TRBD1 identical over 9 bases. There are 16 residues in the CDR3. Germline lookup yields CDR1 SGHDT and CDR2 YYEEEE. V lost 4 bases and J lost 3; bases outside the gene matches: 11. The CDR3 DNA follows: TGTGCCAGCAGCAGAATAGGGACAGGGAAAGGCTACGAGCAGTACTTC. Translating it yields CASSRIGTGKGYEQYF.